The 22 T cell receptor beta chains below come from one sample, sequenced in a study of shared clonotypes between healthy human individuals. Measured with immunoSEQ multiplex PCR; TCRdb has only the in-frame clones, and not every one. The data contain approximately 1,500,000 clones, under 99% of them seen just once; the ten biggest clones take up roughly 0.45%. Specimen: naive CD4+ T cells sorted from blood. As for subset: CD45RA+ positively selected. Receptor source: a man aged 25 to 40 in good health.

The rearrangement uses TRBV14 and TRBJ2-1, with TRBD2 matching over 12 bases. V gave up 0 bases and J gave up 10 bases; unmatched junction bases: 7. The CDR3 is 16 amino acids. Germline V gene lookup returns CDR1 SGHDN and CDR2 FVKESK. The chain's CDR3 is CASSQEAPSGRAEQFF. In DNA, the CDR3 is TGTGCCAGCAGCCAAGAGGCGCCTAGCGGGAGGGCCGAGCAGTTCTTC.

A note on this clone: Other DNA sequences in the sample encode the same CDR3. V usage is TRBV7-2 and J usage is TRBJ2-3; 7 positions agree with TRBD1. Trimming removed 2 bases from V and 4 bases from J; junction bases left unmatched: 0. Per germline, CDR1 SGHTA and CDR2 FQGNSA. The CDR3 has 13 amino acids. In DNA, the CDR3 is TGTGCCAGCAGCTTACAGGGGGCAGATACGCAGTATTTT. Translation: CASSLQGADTQYF.

The gene calls are TRBV7-2 and TRBJ2-5; 15 positions match TRBD2. Trimming took 5 bases from V and 4 from J; bases not matched to a gene: 5. Germline CDR1 SGHTA, CDR2 FQGNSA. This CDR3 is 16 amino acids long. The CDR3 loop is CASSPWTSGRAETQYF. CDR3 in DNA: TGTGCCAGCAGCCCTTGGACTAGCGGGAGGGCAGAGACCCAGTACTTC.

The chain carries TRBV18 and TRBJ1-5; 8 nucleotides match TRBD1. CDR1 and CDR2 from the germline V gene are KGHSH and LQKENI. Trimming took 4 bases from V and 6 from J; bases not matched to a gene: 14. The CDR3 spans 17 residues. The CDR3 DNA is TGTGCCAGCTCACGTGGGACAGGAGGAGGAACTAGTCAGCCCCAGCATTTT. This translates into CASSRGTGGGTSQPQHF.

The chain carries TRBV6-1 and TRBJ2-5; 10 positions match TRBD2. CDR1 is MNHNS and CDR2 is SASEGT in the germline V gene. The CDR3 is made up of 16 amino acids. Unmatched junction bases numbered 8, after V lost 4 bases and J lost 3 bases. CDR3 in DNA: TGTGCCAGCAGTGTTTTAGCGGGAGGTGGGGAAGAGACCCAGTACTTC. It yields the protein CASSVLAGGGEETQYF.

The sample holds one count of this clone. The J gene is TRBJ2-7, the V gene TRBV5-4, with D perhaps TRBD1 (6 bases). V was shortened by 4 bases and J by 5 bases, with 13 bases between the two germline ends. CDR1 is SGHNT and CDR2 is YYREEE in the germline V gene (reference sequence). The CDR3 runs to 13 residues. CDR3 sequence: CASSTPRDNEQYF. Written as DNA, the CDR3 is TGTGCCAGCAGCACCCCCAGGGACAACGAGCAGTACTTC.

The V gene is TRBV11-2, the J gene TRBJ2-2; D is ambiguous. The germline V gene has CDR1 SGHAT and CDR2 FQNNGV. This CDR3 region has 13 residues. The V end lost 4 bases, the J end lost 5 bases, and 8 bases lay between the germline ends. CDR3 loop: CASSSPLTGELFF. The CDR3 coding sequence is TGTGCCAGCAGCTCTCCGCTGACCGGGGAGCTGTTTTTT. Together with reference TRBV11-2 and TRBJ2-2, the CDR3 gives the full variable domain: EAGVAQSPRYKIIEKRQSVAFWCNPISGHATLYWYQQILGQGPKLLIQFQNNGVVDDSQLPKDRFSAERLKGVDSTLKIQPAKLEDSAVYLCASSSPLTGELFFGEGSRLTVL.

The chain is built from TRBV5-4 and TRBJ1-5; possibly TRBD1 for D (6 bases). Trimming shortened V by 4 bases and J by 3 bases, and 11 bases separated the two germline ends. The CDR3 extends over 14 amino acids. Germline loops: CDR1 SGHNT, CDR2 YYREEE (reference sequence). CDR3 in DNA: TGTGCCAGCAGCCTGGACAGAAACAATCAGCCCCAGCATTTT. This translates into CASSLDRNNQPQHF.

The genes are TRBV7-9 and TRBJ2-2; 7 bases are shared with TRBD2. Germline V gene lookup returns CDR1 SEHNR and CDR2 FQNEAQ (reference sequence). V trimming: 1 base; J trimming: 6 bases; junction bases outside the gene matches: 2. This CDR3 is built from 14 residues. The CDR3 DNA reads as TGTGCCAGCAGCTTAGTTGCGGGGGCCGGGGAGCTGTTTTTT. This codes for CASSLVAGAGELFF.

The chain recombines TRBV4-2 with TRBJ2-3, with unresolved D. The V end was cut by 0 bases, the J end by 0 bases, with 7 bases between. The CDR3 extends over 15 amino acids. CDR1 and CDR2 (germline): LGHNA, YNFKEQ. This chain's CDR3 is CASSQESPSTDTQYF. CDR3 DNA sequence: TGTGCCAGCAGCCAAGAATCCCCTAGCACAGATACGCAGTATTTT.

This clone was seen more than once but under ten times. The sample carries other DNA sequences with the same CDR3. This sequence joins TRBV11-2 and TRBJ2-5; D gene uncertain. The germline gives CDR1 SGHAT, CDR2 FQNNGV. V gave up 2 bases and J gave up 3 bases, with 1 base separating them. The CDR3 is made up of 11 amino acids. CDR3 sequence: CASSLKETQYF. CDR3 DNA: TGTGCCAGCAGCTTAAAAGAGACCCAGTACTTC.

J is TRBJ2-5 and V is TRBV11-2; D may be TRBD2 (6 bases). V shed 8 bases and J shed 6 bases, with 13 bases lying between them. The CDR3 covers 12 residues. Germline assignment: CDR1 SGHAT and CDR2 FQNNGV. CDR3 DNA: TGTGCCAGCGGGACTCATTTGAAGACCCAGTACTTC. It codes for CASGTHLKTQYF.

The chain is built from TRBV5-6 and TRBJ2-3; 7 bases agree with TRBD2. Germline V lookup: CDR1 SGHDT, CDR2 YYEEEE. CDR3 size: 15 residues. With V trimmed by 3 bases and J by 4 bases, 8 bases remained unmatched. CDR3 nucleotide sequence: TGTGCCAGCAGCTGGGGGTCTAGCGGCCCAGATACGCAGTATTTT. This sequence encodes CASSWGSSGPDTQYF.

V usage is TRBV14 and J usage is TRBJ1-1; weak D call: TRBD1 (6 bases). This CDR3 has 12 residues. Trimming took 6 bases from V and 8 from J, leaving 13 bases between them. Germline CDR1 SGHDN, CDR2 FVKESK. Written as DNA, the CDR3 is TGTGCCAGCAGTCCGACGGGGGGCGAAGCTTTCTTT. It encodes CASSPTGGEAFF.

A word on this clone: Other DNA sequences of this sample code for an identical CDR3. The CDR3 bases are TGTGCCAGCAGTTTTGGGGGGAACACTGAAGCTTTCTTT. It encodes CASSFGGNTEAFF. The chain recombines TRBV28 with TRBJ1-1; a possible D gene is TRBD1 (5 bases). CDR3 length equals 13 residues. Trimming took 3 bases from V and 1 from J, leaving 6 bases between them. Germline V gene sequence: CDR1 MDHEN, CDR2 SYDVKM.

The CDR3 reads CASSPIAGGTYEQYF. CDR3 bases: TGTGCCAGCAGCCCTATAGCGGGAGGAACCTACGAGCAGTACTTC. The chain carries TRBV28 and TRBJ2-7; 10 bases agree with TRBD2. This CDR3 has 15 residues. V was clipped by 6 bases and J by 2 bases; unmatched bases: 7. Germline V CDR1 and CDR2: MDHEN, SYDVKM.

This clone was seen just once. The chain recombines TRBV9 with TRBJ1-1, with no clear D. CDR3 length: 13 amino acids. In germline, CDR1 is SGDLS, CDR2 YYNGEE. Trimming took 3 bases from V and 6 from J, leaving 12 bases between them. The CDR3 is CASSGRGMAEAFF. The CDR3 nucleotides are TGTGCCAGCAGCGGGCGAGGGATGGCTGAAGCTTTCTTT.

The chain couples TRBV4-2 to TRBJ2-7; 11 bases match TRBD2. CDR1 LGHNA and CDR2 YNFKEQ come from the germline V gene. V was clipped by 2 bases and J by 2 bases; unmatched bases: 2. This CDR3 spans 15 amino acids. CDR3 residues: CASSQPGLAAYEQYF. DNA for the CDR3: TGTGCCAGCAGCCAACCGGGACTAGCGGCCTACGAGCAGTACTTC.

The rearrangement links TRBV7-2 to TRBJ2-7; 16 nucleotides align to TRBD2. J gave up 0 bases and V 2 bases, and 7 bases lay outside the gene matches. Germline values: CDR1 SGHTA, CDR2 FQGNSA. The CDR3 totals 19 residues. The CDR3 region is CASSLRGLAGGGTSYEQYF. CDR3 in DNA: TGTGCCAGCAGCTTAAGGGGACTAGCGGGAGGGGGGACCTCCTACGAGCAGTACTTC.

This chain joins TRBV6-1 and TRBJ1-5, with D unclear. Germline assignment: CDR1 MNHNS and CDR2 SASEGT. The V and J ends lost 5 bases and 4 bases respectively, with 9 bases between them. The CDR3 runs to 13 residues. The CDR3 DNA reads as TGTGCCAGCAGTACGGGCGTGAATCAGCCCCAGCATTTT. It is translated as CASSTGVNQPQHF.

This chain links TRBV7-9 with TRBJ1-4, with 7 bases matching TRBD1. The CDR3 has 18 amino acids. With V trimmed by 8 bases and J by 1 base, 16 bases remained unmatched. The germline V gene encodes CDR1 SEHNR and CDR2 FQNEAQ (reference sequence). CDR3 in DNA: TGTGCCAGCCTTCCGGGACAGTTCTTCCAGGGAACTAATGAAAAACTGTTTTTT. Translating gives CASLPGQFFQGTNEKLFF.

The sample holds one count of this clone. The chain has TRBV19 and TRBJ1-3, with D uncertain. V was cut by 10 bases and J by 3 bases, with 16 bases left in between. The CDR3 has 14 amino acids. Germline CDR1 LNHDA, CDR2 SQIVND (reference sequence). The CDR3 here is CAIPSPPDGNTIYF. The CDR3, as DNA: TGTGCCATCCCCAGCCCCCCGGATGGAAACACCATATATTTT.